This T cell receptor beta chain was found in a study of beta chain features in type 1 diabetes. Only one count was recorded for this clone. Its specificity is not known. Whole-study results and caveats: Moderate yet significant TCRB CDR3 shortening was seen in Type 1 diabetes patients in all four CD4+ subsets.

Every bit of the isolated RNA underwent reverse transcription, so sequencing read expressed TCRB transcripts. Measured with immunoSEQ multiplex PCR; TCRdb has only the in-frame clones, and not every one. The sample consists of 600,000 or so clones, more than 13% of them appearing once. The clonotype was recovered from a man younger than 30 with type 1 diabetes. Material: naive CD4+ T cells from blood.

The CDR3 nucleotides read TGTGCCAGCAGTTCTCAAGGACAGGGGAGCACAGATACGCAGTATTTT. This encodes CASSSQGQGSTDTQYF. The V call is TRBV6-5, the J call TRBJ2-3; 9 positions agree with TRBD1. The CDR3 spans 16 residues. Germline V gene sequence: CDR1 MNHEY, CDR2 SVGAGI. The V and J ends lost 4 bases and 0 bases, in that order; junction bases with no gene match: 5.